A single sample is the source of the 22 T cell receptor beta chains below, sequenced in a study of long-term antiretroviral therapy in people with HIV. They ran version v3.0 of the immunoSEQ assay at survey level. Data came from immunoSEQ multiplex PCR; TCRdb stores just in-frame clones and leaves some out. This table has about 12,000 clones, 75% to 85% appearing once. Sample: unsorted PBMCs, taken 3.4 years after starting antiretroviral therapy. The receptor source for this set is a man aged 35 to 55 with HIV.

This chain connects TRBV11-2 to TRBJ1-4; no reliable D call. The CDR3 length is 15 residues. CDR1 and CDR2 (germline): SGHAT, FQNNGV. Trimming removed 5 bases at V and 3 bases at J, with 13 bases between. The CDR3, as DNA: TGTGCCAGCAGCAAAAGGGCTGCTCCTAATGAAAAACTGTTTTTT. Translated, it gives CASSKRAAPNEKLFF. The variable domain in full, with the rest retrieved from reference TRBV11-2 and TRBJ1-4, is EAGVAQSPRYKIIEKRQSVAFWCNPISGHATLYWYQQILGQGPKLLIQFQNNGVVDDSQLPKDRFSAERLKGVDSTLKIQPAKLEDSAVYLCASSKRAAPNEKLFFGSGTQLSVL.

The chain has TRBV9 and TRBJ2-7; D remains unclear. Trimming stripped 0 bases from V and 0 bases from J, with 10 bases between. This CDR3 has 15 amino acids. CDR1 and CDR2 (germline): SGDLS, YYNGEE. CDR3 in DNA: TGTGCCAGCAGCGTAGGGAGCGCCTCCTCCTACGAGCAGTACTTC. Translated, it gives CASSVGSASSYEQYF.

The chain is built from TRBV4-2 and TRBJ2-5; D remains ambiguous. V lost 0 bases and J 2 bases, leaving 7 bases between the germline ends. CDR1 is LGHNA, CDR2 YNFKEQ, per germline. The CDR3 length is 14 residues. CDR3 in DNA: TGTGCCAGCAGCCAAGAGTCCAATCAAGAGACCCAGTACTTC. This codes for CASSQESNQETQYF.

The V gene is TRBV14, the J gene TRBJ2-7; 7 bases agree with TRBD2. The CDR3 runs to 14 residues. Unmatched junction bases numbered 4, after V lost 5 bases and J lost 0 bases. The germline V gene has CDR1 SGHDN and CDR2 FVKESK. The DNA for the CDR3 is TGTGCCAGCAGCATACTAGCGAGCTCCTACGAGCAGTACTTC. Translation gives CASSILASSYEQYF.

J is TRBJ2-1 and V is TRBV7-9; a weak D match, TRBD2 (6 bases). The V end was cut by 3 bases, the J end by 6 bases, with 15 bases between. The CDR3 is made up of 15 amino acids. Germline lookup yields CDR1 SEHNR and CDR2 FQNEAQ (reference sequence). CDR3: CASSFGSGPFNEQFF. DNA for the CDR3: TGTGCCAGCAGCTTTGGCAGCGGGCCCTTCAATGAGCAGTTCTTC.

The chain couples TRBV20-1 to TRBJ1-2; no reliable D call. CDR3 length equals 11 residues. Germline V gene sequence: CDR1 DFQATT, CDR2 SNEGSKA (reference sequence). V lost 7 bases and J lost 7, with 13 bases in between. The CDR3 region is CSVRGYSGYTF. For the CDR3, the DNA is TGCAGTGTCAGAGGATATTCTGGCTACACCTTC.

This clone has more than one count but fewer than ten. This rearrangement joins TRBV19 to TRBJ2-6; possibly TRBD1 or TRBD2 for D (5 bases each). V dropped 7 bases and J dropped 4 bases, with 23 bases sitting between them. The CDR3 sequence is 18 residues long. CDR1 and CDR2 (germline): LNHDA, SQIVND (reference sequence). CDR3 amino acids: CASTILLPGAPGANVLTF. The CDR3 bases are TGTGCCAGTACCATCCTCCTACCCGGGGCCCCCGGGGCCAACGTCCTGACTTTC.

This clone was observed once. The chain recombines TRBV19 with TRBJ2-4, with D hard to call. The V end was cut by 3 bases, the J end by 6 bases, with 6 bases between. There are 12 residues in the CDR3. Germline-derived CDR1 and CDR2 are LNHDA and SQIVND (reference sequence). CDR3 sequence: CASSIWGNIQYF. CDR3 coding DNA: TGTGCCAGTAGTATCTGGGGAAACATTCAGTACTTC. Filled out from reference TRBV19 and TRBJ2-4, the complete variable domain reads DGGITQSPKYLFRKEGQNVTLSCEQNLNHDAMYWYRQDPGQGLRLIYYSQIVNDFQKGDIAEGYSVSREKKESFPLTVTSAQKNPTAFYLCASSIWGNIQYFGAGTRLSVL.

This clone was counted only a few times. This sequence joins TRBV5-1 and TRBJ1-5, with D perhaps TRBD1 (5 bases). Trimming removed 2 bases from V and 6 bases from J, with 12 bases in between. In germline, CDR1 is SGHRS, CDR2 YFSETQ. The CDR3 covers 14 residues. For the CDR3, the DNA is TGCGCCAGCAGCTTAGGCTGGGGGGGTCAGCCCCAGCATTTT. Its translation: CASSLGWGGQPQHF.

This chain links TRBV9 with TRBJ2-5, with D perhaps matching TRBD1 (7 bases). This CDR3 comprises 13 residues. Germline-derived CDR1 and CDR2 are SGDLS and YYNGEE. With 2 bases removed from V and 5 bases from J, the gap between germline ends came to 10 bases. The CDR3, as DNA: TGTGCCAGCAGCGTTCCAGGGGGGGAGACCCAGTACTTC. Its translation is CASSVPGGETQYF.

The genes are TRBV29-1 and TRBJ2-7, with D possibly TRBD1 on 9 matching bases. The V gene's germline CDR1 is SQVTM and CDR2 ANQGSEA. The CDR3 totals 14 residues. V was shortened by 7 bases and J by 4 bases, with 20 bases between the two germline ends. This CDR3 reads CSARGGQGPYEQYF. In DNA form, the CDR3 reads TGCAGCGCCCGGGGGGGACAGGGACCTTACGAGCAGTACTTC.

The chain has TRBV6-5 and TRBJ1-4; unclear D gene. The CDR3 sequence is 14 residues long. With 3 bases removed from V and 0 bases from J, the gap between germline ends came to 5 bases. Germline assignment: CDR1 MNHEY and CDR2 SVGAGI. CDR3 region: CASSYQATNEKLFF. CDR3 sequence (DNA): TGTGCCAGCAGTTATCAGGCAACTAATGAAAAACTGTTTTTT.

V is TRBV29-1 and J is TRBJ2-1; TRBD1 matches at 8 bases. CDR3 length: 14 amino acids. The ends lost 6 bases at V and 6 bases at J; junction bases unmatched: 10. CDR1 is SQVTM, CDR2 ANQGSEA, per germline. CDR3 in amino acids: CSVAPGGAPNEQFF. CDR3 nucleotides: TGCAGCGTGGCACCAGGGGGCGCACCCAATGAGCAGTTCTTC.

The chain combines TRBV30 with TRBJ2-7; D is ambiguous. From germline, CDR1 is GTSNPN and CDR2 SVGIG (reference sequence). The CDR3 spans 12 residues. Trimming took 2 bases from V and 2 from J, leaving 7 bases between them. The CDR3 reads CAWSTTPYEQYF. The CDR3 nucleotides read TGTGCCTGGAGTACAACTCCCTACGAGCAGTACTTC.

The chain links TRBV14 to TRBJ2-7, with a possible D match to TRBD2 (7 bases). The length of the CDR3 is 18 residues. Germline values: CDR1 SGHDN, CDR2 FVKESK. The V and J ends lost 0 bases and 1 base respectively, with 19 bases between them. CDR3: CASSQDVRGAFPSYEQYF. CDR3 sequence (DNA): TGTGCCAGCAGCCAAGATGTCCGGGGGGCTTTTCCTTCCTACGAGCAGTACTTC.

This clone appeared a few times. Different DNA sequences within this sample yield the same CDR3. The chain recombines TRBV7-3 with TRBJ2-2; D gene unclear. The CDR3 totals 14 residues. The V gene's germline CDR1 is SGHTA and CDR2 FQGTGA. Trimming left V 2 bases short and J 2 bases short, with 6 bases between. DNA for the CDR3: TGTGCCAGCAGCTTAGCGGTCAACACCGGGGAGCTGTTTTTT. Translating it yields CASSLAVNTGELFF.

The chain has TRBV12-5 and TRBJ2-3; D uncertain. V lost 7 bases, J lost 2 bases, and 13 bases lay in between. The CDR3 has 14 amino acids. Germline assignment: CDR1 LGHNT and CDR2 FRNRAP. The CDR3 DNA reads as TGTGCTAGTGCTGAACCCAGTCCCACAGATACGCAGTATTTT. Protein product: CASAEPSPTDTQYF.

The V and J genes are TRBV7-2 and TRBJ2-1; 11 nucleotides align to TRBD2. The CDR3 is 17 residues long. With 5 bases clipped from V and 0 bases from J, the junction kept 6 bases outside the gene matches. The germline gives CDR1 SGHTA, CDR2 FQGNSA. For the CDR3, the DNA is TGTGCCAGCAGCCCAGAAGGGACTAGCGGCTCCTACAATGAGCAGTTCTTC. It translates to CASSPEGTSGSYNEQFF.

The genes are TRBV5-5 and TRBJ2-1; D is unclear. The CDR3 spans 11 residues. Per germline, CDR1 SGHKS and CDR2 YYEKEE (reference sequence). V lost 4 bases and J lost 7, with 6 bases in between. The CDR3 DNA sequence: TGTGCCAGCAGCCGAGCTAATGAGCAGTTCTTC. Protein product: CASSRANEQFF.

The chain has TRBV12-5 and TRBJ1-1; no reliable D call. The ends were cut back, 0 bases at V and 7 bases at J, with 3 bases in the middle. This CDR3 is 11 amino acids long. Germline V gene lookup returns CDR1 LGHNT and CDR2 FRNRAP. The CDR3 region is CASGLVGEAFF. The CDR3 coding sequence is TGTGCTAGTGGTTTGGTGGGTGAAGCTTTCTTT.

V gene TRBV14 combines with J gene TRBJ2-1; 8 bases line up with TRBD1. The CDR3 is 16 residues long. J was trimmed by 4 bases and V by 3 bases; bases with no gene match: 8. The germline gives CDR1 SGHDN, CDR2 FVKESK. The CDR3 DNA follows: TGTGCCAGCAGCCATAAGATGGACAGGGTTTACAATGAGCAGTTCTTC. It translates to CASSHKMDRVYNEQFF.

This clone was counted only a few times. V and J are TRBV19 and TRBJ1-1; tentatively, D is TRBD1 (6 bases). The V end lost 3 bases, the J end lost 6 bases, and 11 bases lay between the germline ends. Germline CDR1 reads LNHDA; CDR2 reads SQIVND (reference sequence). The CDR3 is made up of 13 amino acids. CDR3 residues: CASSIGGSAEAFF. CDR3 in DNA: TGTGCCAGTAGTATTGGGGGCAGCGCTGAAGCTTTCTTT.